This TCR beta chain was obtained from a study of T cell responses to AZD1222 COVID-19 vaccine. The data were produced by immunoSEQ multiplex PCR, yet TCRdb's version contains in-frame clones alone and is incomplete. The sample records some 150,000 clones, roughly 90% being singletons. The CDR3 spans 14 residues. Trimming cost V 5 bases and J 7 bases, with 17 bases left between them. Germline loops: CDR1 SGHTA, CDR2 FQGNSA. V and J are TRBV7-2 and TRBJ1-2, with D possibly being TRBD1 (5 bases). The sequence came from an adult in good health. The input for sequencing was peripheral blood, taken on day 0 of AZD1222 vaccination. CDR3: CASSQREGRGGYTF. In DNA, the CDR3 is TGTGCCAGCAGCCAAAGGGAGGGGCGCGGTGGCTACACCTTC.